Each of the 32 T cell receptor beta chains below was sequenced from the same sample in a study of identifying expanded T cells in peripheral blood. Generated by immunoSEQ multiplex PCR, the TCRdb table keeps only in-frame clones and is missing some. The repertoire consists of 58,000 or so clones, with over 80% occurring once and the leading ten covering about 18%. Sequenced input: blood. The receptors come from a person aged 18 to 69 in good health.

This chain connects TRBV7-2 to TRBJ1-2; unclear D gene. The V gene's germline CDR1 is SGHTA and CDR2 FQGNSA. The CDR3 totals 14 residues. V dropped 5 bases and J dropped 4 bases, with 14 bases sitting between them. For the CDR3, the DNA is TGTGCCAGCAGCGCGGATAGTAATGCCTATGGCTACACCTTC. It translates to CASSADSNAYGYTF.

V and J are TRBV4-3 and TRBJ2-7; TRBD1 agrees at 7 bases. The germline gives CDR1 LGHNA, CDR2 YSLEER. J was trimmed by 4 bases and V by 4 bases; bases with no gene match: 10. This CDR3 has 15 amino acids. DNA for the CDR3: TGCGCCAGCAGCCGGGCCCGGGACAGTGGATACGAGCAGTACTTC. Residues: CASSRARDSGYEQYF.

The V call is TRBV15, the J call TRBJ2-1; D ambiguous. CDR3 length: 11 amino acids. Germline V gives CDR1 LNHNV, CDR2 YYDKDF (reference sequence). The V and J ends lost 5 bases and 8 bases respectively, with 7 bases between them. CDR3: CATSGVYEQFF. In nucleotides, the CDR3 is TGTGCCACCAGCGGGGTTTATGAGCAGTTCTTC.

The chain employs TRBV2 and TRBJ1-4, with D perhaps TRBD1 (6 bases). The CDR3 is made up of 14 amino acids. CDR1 and CDR2 from the germline V gene are SNHLY and FYNNEI. V was trimmed by 8 bases and J by 4 bases, leaving 14 bases between them. The DNA of the CDR3 is TGTGCCAGCGGGGTGGACAGCGTTAATGAAAAACTGTTTTTT. Protein sequence: CASGVDSVNEKLFF.

V gene TRBV27 combines with J gene TRBJ2-5, with D possibly TRBD2 on 7 matching bases. Germline values: CDR1 MNHEY, CDR2 SMNVEV (reference sequence). The CDR3 runs 16 residues. V was trimmed by 5 bases and J by 3 bases, leaving 19 bases between them. The CDR3 reads CASSRRGALQEETQYF. DNA of the CDR3: TGTGCCAGCAGTCGACGGGGGGCGCTTCAGGAAGAGACCCAGTACTTC.

V usage is TRBV6-1 and J usage is TRBJ2-3, with 10 nucleotides matching TRBD1. Germline V lookup: CDR1 MNHNS, CDR2 SASEGT. The CDR3 has 15 residues. J was trimmed by 4 bases and V by 4 bases; bases with no gene match: 5. The CDR3 nucleotides are TGTGCCAGCAGTGCCTGGGACAGGGGAGCAGATACGCAGTATTTT. It specifies CASSAWDRGADTQYF.

The chain has TRBV7-2 and TRBJ2-5, with 7 positions matching TRBD1. Germline V gene sequence: CDR1 SGHTA, CDR2 FQGNSA. This CDR3 spans 14 amino acids. Trimming at V came to 3 bases and at J to 3 bases, leaving 4 bases not matched to a gene. For the CDR3, the DNA is TGTGCCAGCAGCTTGCCGGGACAGAAAGAGACCCAGTACTTC. Its protein is CASSLPGQKETQYF.

The gene calls are TRBV9 and TRBJ2-3; 8 nucleotides match TRBD2. Germline V gene lookup returns CDR1 SGDLS and CDR2 YYNGEE. CDR3 size: 15 residues. Germline trimming cut 1 base from V and 6 bases from J; bases unmatched to any gene: 7. The CDR3 coding sequence is TGTGCCAGCAGCGTATCGGGAGGGCCCAAGGATACGCAGTATTTT. Amino acids: CASSVSGGPKDTQYF.

The J gene is TRBJ2-6, the V gene TRBV11-3; D not resolved. Germline CDR1 is SGHNT and CDR2 is YENEEA. Trimming cost V 2 bases and J 3 bases, with 2 bases left between them. CDR3 length: 13 residues. The CDR3 sequence is CASSLNGANVLTF. Here the CDR3 DNA reads TGTGCCAGCAGCTTAAATGGGGCCAACGTCCTGACTTTC.

This chain uses TRBV5-6 with TRBJ2-7, with D tentatively TRBD2 (6 bases). Germline values: CDR1 SGHDT, CDR2 YYEEEE. With 4 bases removed from V and 5 bases from J, the gap between germline ends came to 13 bases. This CDR3 is 13 amino acids long. The CDR3, as DNA: TGTGCCAGCAGCCACGCGGGCGGGAACGAGCAGTACGTC. It yields the protein CASSHAGGNEQYV.

V gene TRBV7-8 combines with J gene TRBJ2-3, with D tentatively TRBD1 (5 bases). Per germline, CDR1 SGHVS and CDR2 FQNEAQ. This CDR3 spans 15 amino acids. V gave up 3 bases and J gave up 0 bases, with 10 bases separating them. The CDR3 is CASSFRQLSTDTQYF. CDR3 nucleotides: TGTGCCAGCAGCTTCCGACAGCTAAGCACAGATACGCAGTATTTT.

The chain is built from TRBV29-1 and TRBJ2-1; D is uncertain. V lost 7 bases, J lost 5 bases, and 9 bases lay in between. The CDR3 covers 11 residues. Germline V CDR1 and CDR2: SQVTM, ANQGSEA. The CDR3 sequence: CSGAPHNEQFF. CDR3 in DNA: TGCAGCGGCGCGCCCCACAATGAGCAGTTCTTC.

This sequence joins TRBV15 and TRBJ2-7; D uncertain. The CDR3 contains 13 residues. Germline V gene sequence: CDR1 LNHNV, CDR2 YYDKDF (reference sequence). The V end lost 3 bases, the J end lost 1 base, and 7 bases lay between the germline ends. The DNA for the CDR3 is TGTGCCACCAGCAGTAATCCGTCCTACGAGCAGTACTTC. Translating gives CATSSNPSYEQYF.

This clone was counted once. This sequence joins TRBV11-2 and TRBJ2-5; TRBD2 matches 15 bases. The trim removed 4 bases at V and 1 base at J, leaving 10 bases unmatched. The CDR3 is 19 residues long. The germline gives CDR1 SGHAT, CDR2 FQNNGV. The CDR3: CASSSPGLAGGAVQETQYF. The CDR3 DNA sequence: TGTGCCAGCAGCTCTCCGGGACTAGCGGGAGGAGCTGTCCAAGAGACCCAGTACTTC.

This chain connects TRBV7-2 to TRBJ1-2; D perhaps matches TRBD1 (6 bases). Between the trimmed V and J ends, which lost 4 bases and 4 bases, there was a span of 25 bases. Germline assignment: CDR1 SGHTA and CDR2 FQGNSA. CDR3 length: 18 residues. CDR3 in DNA: TGTGCCAGCAGCTCAGGGAGACTCAAACCAGGGGTTGGCTATGGCTACACCTTC. Translating it yields CASSSGRLKPGVGYGYTF. The full variable domain, with the rest looked up from reference TRBV7-2 and TRBJ1-2, is GAGVSQSPSNKVTEKGKDVELRCDPISGHTALYWYRQSLGQGLEFLIYFQGNSAPDKSGLPSDRFSAERTGGSVSTLTIQRTQQEDSAVYLCASSSGRLKPGVGYGYTFGSGTRLTVV.

The chain links TRBV10-1 to TRBJ1-4; maybe TRBD1 (5 bases). CDR1 and CDR2 (germline): WNHNN, SYGVQD (reference sequence). V gave up 2 bases and J gave up 8 bases, with 18 bases separating them. The CDR3 has 16 amino acids. CDR3: CASSERPQVIGEKLFF. DNA for the CDR3: TGCGCCAGCAGTGAGAGGCCACAGGTCATCGGGGAAAAACTGTTTTTT.

J is TRBJ2-3 and V is TRBV28; TRBD2 is a possible D gene (5 bases). CDR3 length: 14 residues. Germline V gene data show CDR1 as MDHEN and CDR2 as SYDVKM. V was trimmed by 3 bases and J by 3 bases, leaving 10 bases between them. CDR3 protein: CASSFVGRTDTQYF. As DNA, the CDR3 is TGTGCCAGCAGTTTTGTGGGGAGAACAGATACGCAGTATTTT. The variable domain in full, completed from reference TRBV28 and TRBJ2-3, reads DVKVTQSSRYLVKRTGEKVFLECVQDMDHENMFWYRQDPGLGLRLIYFSYDVKMKEKGDIPEGYSVSREKKERFSLILESASTNQTSMYLCASSFVGRTDTQYFGPGTRLTVL.

The chain combines TRBV6-6 with TRBJ2-2; the match to TRBD2 covers 7 bases. Germline CDR1 MNHNY, CDR2 SVGAGI (reference sequence). Germline trimming cut 10 bases from V and 7 bases from J; bases unmatched to any gene: 9. The CDR3 is 13 amino acids. The CDR3, as DNA: TGTGCCAACTCCTGGGCTAGCGGCGGGGAGCTGTTTTTT. Encoded protein: CANSWASGGELFF.

This chain's CDR3 is CASSFQGAREKLFF. Here the CDR3 DNA reads TGTGCCAGCAGTTTCCAGGGGGCACGGGAAAAACTGTTTTTT. The chain carries TRBV6-6 and TRBJ1-4; TRBD1 matches 8 bases. The CDR3 sequence is 14 residues long. Germline loops: CDR1 MNHNY, CDR2 SVGAGI (reference sequence). Trimming cost V 4 bases and J 8 bases; bases outside gene matches: 6.

This sequence joins TRBV5-1 and TRBJ2-1; 8 bases are shared with TRBD2. The V and J ends lost 3 bases and 5 bases, in that order; junction bases with no gene match: 7. This CDR3 spans 15 amino acids. Germline V gene lookup returns CDR1 SGHRS and CDR2 YFSETQ. This chain's CDR3 is CASSSGGAYDNEQFF. CDR3 nucleotides: TGCGCCAGCAGCTCCGGGGGGGCCTATGACAATGAGCAGTTCTTC.

As for this clone: In the same sample, other DNA sequences code for this CDR3. This sequence joins TRBV2 and TRBJ1-5; D may be TRBD1 (6 bases). Germline-derived CDR1 and CDR2 are SNHLY and FYNNEI. V shed 5 bases and J shed 1 base, with 6 bases lying between them. This CDR3 spans 13 amino acids. Here the CDR3 reads CASSQGSNQPQHF. CDR3 DNA sequence: TGTGCCAGCAGTCAGGGGAGCAATCAGCCCCAGCATTTT.

The chain combines TRBV29-1 with TRBJ2-7; D unresolved. The length of the CDR3 is 11 residues. The V end lost 1 base, the J end lost 0 bases, and 1 base lay between the germline ends. In germline, CDR1 is SQVTM, CDR2 ANQGSEA. The CDR3 region is CSVEASYEQYF. The CDR3 bases are TGCAGCGTTGAAGCCTCCTACGAGCAGTACTTC.

A few counts support this clone. The V gene is TRBV4-1, the J gene TRBJ1-4; 7 bases fit TRBD1. Germline CDR1 and CDR2: MGHRA and YSYEKL. This CDR3 comprises 16 residues. Trimming took 4 bases from V and 6 from J; bases not matched to a gene: 11. CDR3 nucleotide sequence: TGCGCCAGCAGCCGCAGAAGGGGGACAGACCATGAAAAACTGTTTTTT. The encoded protein is CASSRRRGTDHEKLFF.

The rearrangement links TRBV5-1 to TRBJ2-1; TRBD1 matches 8 bases. Looked up from germline, CDR1 is SGHRS and CDR2 is YFSETQ. The V gene end was trimmed by 3 bases and the J gene end by 1 base; junction bases not matched to a gene: 3. This CDR3 region has 15 residues. The CDR3 sequence: CASSSTGESYNEQFF. In DNA form, the CDR3 reads TGCGCCAGCAGCTCGACAGGGGAATCCTACAATGAGCAGTTCTTC.

Comment on this clone: This sequence is one base from a far larger clone and is likely a read error. The chain combines TRBV13 with TRBJ1-2; TRBD1 is a possible D gene (6 bases). With 4 bases removed from V and 4 bases from J, the gap between germline ends came to 10 bases. CDR3 length: 13 amino acids. Germline V lookup: CDR1 PRHDT, CDR2 FYEKMQ (reference sequence). The CDR3 DNA sequence: TGTGCCAGCAGCTGGGACAAAAGCTATGGCTACACCTTC. It is translated as CASSWDKSYGYTF.

The rearrangement joins TRBV19 to TRBJ1-5; 7 nucleotides line up with TRBD1. CDR1 and CDR2 from the germline V gene are LNHDA and SQIVND (reference sequence). This CDR3 region has 15 residues. V shed 4 bases and J 1 base; nucleotides not matched to a gene: 4. CDR3 residues: CASSSQQGSNQPQHF. In nucleotides, the CDR3 is TGTGCCAGTAGTAGTCAACAGGGGAGCAATCAGCCCCAGCATTTT.

This clone has only a few counts. This chain joins TRBV5-1 and TRBJ1-6; possible D gene TRBD1, 6 bases. With 2 bases removed from V and 5 bases from J, the gap between germline ends came to 11 bases. Per germline, CDR1 SGHRS and CDR2 YFSETQ. CDR3 length equals 15 residues. DNA for the CDR3: TGCGCCAGCAGCTTCGCAGGGGACAATAATTCACCCCTCCACTTT. Translation: CASSFAGDNNSPLHF.

V usage is TRBV6-5 and J usage is TRBJ2-7; 8 positions agree with TRBD1. J lost 7 bases, V lost 7 bases, and 12 bases had no gene match. The CDR3 has 14 amino acids. The germline V gene encodes CDR1 MNHEY and CDR2 SVGAGI. Here the CDR3 DNA reads TGTGCCAGCAAGGGGACAGGAGGGGGTAGGGAGCAGTACTTC. Its translation: CASKGTGGGREQYF.

The chain uses TRBV5-4 and TRBJ2-3; TRBD2 matches at 9 bases. The trim removed 2 bases at V and 4 bases at J, leaving 8 bases unmatched. From germline, CDR1 is SGHNT and CDR2 YYREEE (reference sequence). CDR3 size: 16 residues. In DNA form, the CDR3 reads TGTGCCAGCAGCTTCAGAAGCGGGGGGTTTGCAGATACGCAGTATTTT. It yields the protein CASSFRSGGFADTQYF.

The genes are TRBV13 and TRBJ1-2; tentatively, D is TRBD1 (6 bases). Germline values: CDR1 PRHDT, CDR2 FYEKMQ (reference sequence). Trimming took 0 bases from V and 8 from J, leaving 10 bases between them. The CDR3 sequence is 13 residues long. CDR3 sequence (DNA): TGTGCCAGCAGCTTAGGTGGGGGCTGGGGCTACACCTTC. Translating gives CASSLGGGWGYTF. Filled out from reference TRBV13 and TRBJ1-2, the complete variable domain reads AAGVIQSPRHLIKEKRETATLKCYPIPRHDTVYWYQQGPGQDPQFLISFYEKMQSDKGSIPDRFSAQQFSDYHSELNMSSLELGDSALYFCASSLGGGWGYTFGSGTRLTVV.

This sequence joins TRBV9 and TRBJ1-1, with unresolved D. V lost 4 bases and J 13 bases, leaving 8 bases between the germline ends. There are 9 residues in the CDR3. CDR1 and CDR2 (germline): SGDLS, YYNGEE. CDR3 region: CASSLWLFF. As DNA, the CDR3 is TGTGCCAGCAGCTTATGGCTTTTCTTT.

J is TRBJ1-2 and V is TRBV10-2; D is unclear. This CDR3 has 13 amino acids. V lost 3 bases and J lost 7, with 12 bases in between. Germline assignment: CDR1 WSHSY and CDR2 SAAADI. This chain's CDR3 is CASSDPRILGYTF. CDR3 in DNA: TGCGCCAGCAGTGACCCGCGGATCCTTGGCTACACCTTC.